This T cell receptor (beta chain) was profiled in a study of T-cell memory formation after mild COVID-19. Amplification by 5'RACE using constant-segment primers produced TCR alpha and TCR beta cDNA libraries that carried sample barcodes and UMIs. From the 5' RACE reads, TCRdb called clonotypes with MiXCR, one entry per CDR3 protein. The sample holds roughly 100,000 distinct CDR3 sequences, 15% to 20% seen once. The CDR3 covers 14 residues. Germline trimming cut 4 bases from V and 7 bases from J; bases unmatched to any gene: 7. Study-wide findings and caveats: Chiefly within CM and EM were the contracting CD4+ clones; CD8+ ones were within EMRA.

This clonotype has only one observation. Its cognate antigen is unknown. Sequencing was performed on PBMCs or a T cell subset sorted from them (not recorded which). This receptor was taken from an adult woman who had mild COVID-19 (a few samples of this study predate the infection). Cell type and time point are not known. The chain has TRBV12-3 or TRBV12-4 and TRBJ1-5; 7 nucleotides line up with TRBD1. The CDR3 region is CASSSGTVGQPQHF. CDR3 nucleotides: TGTGCCAGCAGTTCAGGGACAGTGGGACAGCCCCAGCATTTT.